A single TCR beta chain is shown here with its context. Its antigen is undetermined. The germline V gene encodes CDR1 SEHNR and CDR2 FQNEAQ (reference sequence). The ends were cut back, 5 bases at V and 8 bases at J, with 19 bases in the middle. The CDR3 covers 15 residues. Each donor's status was that of a healthy bone marrow donor. The PCR had 60 Vbeta and 13 Jbeta primers. Sequencing used immunoSEQ multiplex PCR; TCRdb keeps in-frame clones, though not all of them. The sample has 150,000 to 200,000 clones, about 77% seen once. These data belong to a study of cytomegalovirus exposure and HLA in healthy donors. Findings and limits, study-wide: Apart from CMV serostatus, no immune exposure information was available. One cluster of highly shared sequence variants probably arose as a sequencing artifact.

The rearrangement links TRBV7-9 to TRBJ2-1; TRBD2 might be the D (6 bases). The sample taken for sequencing was PBMCs. The sequence was collected from a man aged 55 to 70 in good health and CMV-seronegative. Written as DNA, the CDR3 is TGTGCCAGCAGCCGATTGGCGGGGTTCCGCGATGAGCAGTTCTTC. It yields the protein CASSRLAGFRDEQFF.